The rows below give T cell receptor beta chains drawn from one sample of a study of CD8+ T cells in alopecia areata. The assay was immunoSEQ multiplex PCR, and TCRdb's table has in-frame clones only and misses some. Among 220,000 or so clones listed, 50% to 70% were seen once. The specimen was CD4+ T cells sorted from blood, collected at week 0. These receptors were obtained from a human donor with alopecia areata. The CDR3 runs from the conserved cysteine through the conserved F or W. The order of the fields is clone size, V gene, J gene, D gene, CDR3 protein, CDR3 DNA. The D gene is left open where the match is weak. Where a row states a size, it is once, few, many or the class of an expanded clone; other rows omit it.

few	TRBV30	TRBJ1-1	.	CAWTREGEAFF	TGTGCCTGGACCCGGGAGGGTGAAGCTTTCTTT
few	TRBV27	TRBJ2-4	.	CASSLWATLAKNIQYF	TGTGCCAGCAGTTTATGGGCCACCTTAGCCAAAAACATTCAGTACTTC
.	TRBV2	TRBJ2-7	TRBD1	CASSSRQGLSYEQYF	TGTGCCAGCAGTTCCCGACAGGGGCTTTCCTACGAGCAGTACTTC
.	TRBV7-9	TRBJ1-2	TRBD1	CASSPQQGAEWYGYTF	TGTGCCAGCAGCCCCCAACAGGGGGCGGAATGGTATGGCTACACCTTC
.	TRBV4-1	TRBJ2-7	.	CASSQLDLFVSYEQYF	TGCGCCAGCAGCCAACTAGACCTGTTCGTATCCTACGAGCAGTACTTC
.	TRBV9	TRBJ2-7	.	CASSVDSSYEQYF	TGTGCCAGCAGCGTAGACAGCTCCTACGAGCAGTACTTC
.	TRBV18	TRBJ2-1	.	CASSPAEVSSYNEQFF	TGTGCCAGCTCACCGGCGGAGGTAAGCTCCTACAATGAGCAGTTCTTC
.	TRBV28	TRBJ2-4	TRBD2	CASSLAPPGGIQYF	TGTGCCAGCAGTTTGGCCCCACCGGGAGGCATTCAGTACTTC
.	TRBV4-2	TRBJ2-7	.	CASSQALVTGISYEQYF	TGTGCCAGCAGCCAAGCCCTGGTAACGGGAATCTCCTACGAGCAGTACTTC
.	TRBV10-3	TRBJ2-7	TRBD1	CAISEGTGGKEQYF	TGTGCCATCAGTGAGGGGACAGGGGGCAAAGAGCAGTACTTC
.	TRBV4-1	TRBJ2-3	.	CASSQDRQGGGTDTQYF	TGCGCCAGCAGCCAAGACCGACAGGGCGGGGGCACAGATACGCAGTATTTT
.	TRBV29-1	TRBJ2-2	TRBD1	CSVTPGQGASGELFF	TGCAGCGTTACTCCGGGACAGGGGGCTTCCGGGGAGCTGTTTTTT
many	TRBV2	TRBJ2-7	TRBD2	CASSESSGGYEQYF	TGTGCCAGCAGTGAGTCCAGCGGGGGCTACGAGCAGTACTTC
.	TRBV25-1	TRBJ2-6	TRBD1	CASSEGTGAGANVLTF	TGTGCCAGCAGTGAAGGCACAGGGGCCGGGGCCAACGTCCTGACTTTC
.	TRBV30	TRBJ1-2	.	CARTNHPTDNYGYTF	TGTGCTCGAACAAACCACCCGACAGATAACTATGGCTACACCTTC
.	TRBV5-1	TRBJ1-1	.	CASSLGQLGAEAFF	TGCGCCAGCAGCCTCGGACAACTCGGGGCTGAAGCTTTCTTT
few	TRBV6-6	TRBJ1-6	TRBD1	CASKPGQGTSPLHF	TGTGCCAGCAAGCCGGGACAGGGCACTTCACCCCTCCACTTT
.	TRBV29-1	TRBJ1-2	.	CSVATGAGNYGYTF	TGCAGCGTTGCAACCGGGGCTGGTAACTATGGCTACACCTTC
.	TRBV7-9	TRBJ2-5	.	CASSRQQETQYF	TGTGCCAGCAGCCGACAGCAAGAGACCCAGTACTTC
medium-sized	TRBV29-1	TRBJ2-2	.	CSVGQANTGELFF	TGCAGCGTTGGACAGGCGAACACCGGGGAGCTGTTTTTT
.	TRBV7-8	TRBJ1-2	TRBD1	CASSRRDRGVYGYTF	TGTGCCAGCAGCCGCCGGGACAGGGGAGTCTATGGCTACACCTTC
.	TRBV11-3	TRBJ2-5	.	CASSLEPSVETQYF	TGTGCCAGCAGCTTGGAGCCTAGCGTTGAGACCCAGTACTTC
.	TRBV30	TRBJ1-2	.	CAWTPKIGGTGYTF	TGTGCCTGGACCCCCAAGATAGGGGGTACTGGCTACACCTTC
.	TRBV2	TRBJ2-1	.	CASSVGQFLEQFF	TGTGCCAGCAGTGTAGGACAGTTCCTTGAGCAGTTCTTC
.	TRBV4-2	TRBJ1-2	.	CASSQGTDNYGYTF	TGTGCCAGCAGCCAAGGGACAGACAACTATGGCTACACCTTC
.	TRBV29-1	TRBJ2-5	.	CSVEGVPMTQYF	TGCAGCGTTGAGGGAGTACCTATGACCCAGTACTTC
.	TRBV7-3	TRBJ2-5	TRBD2	CASSPSLGGVETQYF	TGTGCCAGCAGCCCCTCTCTTGGGGGGGTTGAGACCCAGTACTTC
once	TRBV2	TRBJ1-2	.	CASSEWIGDGYTF	TGTGCCAGCAGTGAATGGATTGGGGATGGCTACACCTTC
few	TRBV29-1	TRBJ2-1	TRBD1	CSGDSPSNEQFF	TGCAGCGGGGACAGTCCTTCCAATGAGCAGTTCTTC
.	TRBV29-1	TRBJ2-5	.	CSVSRDEETQYF	TGCAGCGTTTCCCGGGACGAGGAGACCCAGTACTTC
.	TRBV19	TRBJ2-2	TRBD1	CASSRTGTGELFF	TGTGCCAGTAGTAGGACAGGCACCGGGGAGCTGTTTTTT
.	TRBV6-6	TRBJ1-2	TRBD1	CASSRDSANYGYTF	TGTGCCAGCAGTCGGGACAGCGCTAACTATGGCTACACCTTC
.	TRBV6-5	TRBJ2-7	.	CATSRAAAYEQYF	TGTGCCACCTCCCGGGCCGCCGCCTACGAGCAGTACTTC
once	TRBV4-1	TRBJ1-2	.	CASRSIRDNGYTF	TGCGCCAGCCGTTCCATCCGGGACAATGGCTACACCTTC
.	TRBV7-8	TRBJ1-3	TRBD1	CASSSTGSRPGNTIYF	TGTGCCAGCAGCTCGACAGGGAGTCGGCCTGGAAACACCATATATTTT
once	TRBV5-1	TRBJ2-7	TRBD2	CASSLVGGGPNEQYF	TGCGCCAGCAGCTTGGTTGGGGGAGGGCCTAACGAGCAGTACTTC
few	TRBV6-5	TRBJ1-2	.	CASSYSGRNGYTF	TGTGCCAGCAGTTACTCGGGCAGGAACGGCTACACCTTC
few	TRBV11-2	TRBJ2-7	TRBD2	CASSPRRLAGYEQYF	TGTGCCAGCAGCCCCCGACGCCTAGCGGGTTACGAGCAGTACTTC
.	TRBV7-9	TRBJ2-3	.	CASSLSSTDTQYF	TGTGCCAGCAGCTTATCGAGCACAGATACGCAGTATTTT
.	TRBV7-9	TRBJ1-1	.	CASNENVNTEAFF	TGTGCCAGCAACGAGAACGTGAACACTGAAGCTTTCTTT
.	TRBV7-3	TRBJ1-2	.	CASSPSPRDTSKGSYGYTF	TGTGCCAGCAGCCCAAGCCCTCGGGACACGTCCAAGGGTTCCTATGGCTACACCTTC
.	TRBV4-1	TRBJ1-2	.	CASSHPTRAYYGYTF	TGCGCCAGCAGCCACCCGACGCGGGCCTACTATGGCTACACCTTC
once	TRBV9	TRBJ1-2	.	CASSAPVDYGYTF	TGTGCCAGCAGCGCCCCGGTAGACTATGGCTACACCTTC
once	TRBV5-1	TRBJ1-1	.	CASSLDMDTEAFF	TGCGCCAGCAGCTTGGACATGGACACTGAAGCTTTCTTT